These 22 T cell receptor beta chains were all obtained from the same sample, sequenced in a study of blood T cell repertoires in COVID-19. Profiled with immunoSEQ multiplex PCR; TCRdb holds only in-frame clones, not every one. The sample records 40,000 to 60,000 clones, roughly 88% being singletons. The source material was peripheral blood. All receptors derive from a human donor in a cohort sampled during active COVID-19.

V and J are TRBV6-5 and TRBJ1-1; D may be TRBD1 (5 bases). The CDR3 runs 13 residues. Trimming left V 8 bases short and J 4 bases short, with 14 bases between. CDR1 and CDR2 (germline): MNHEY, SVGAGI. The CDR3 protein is CASSQGWFTEAFF. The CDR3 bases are TGTGCCAGCTCCCAGGGTTGGTTCACTGAAGCTTTCTTT.

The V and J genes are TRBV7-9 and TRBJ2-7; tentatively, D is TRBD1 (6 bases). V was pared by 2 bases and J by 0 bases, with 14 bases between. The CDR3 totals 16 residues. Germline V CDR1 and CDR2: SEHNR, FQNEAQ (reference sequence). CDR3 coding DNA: TGTGCCAGCAGCTTAACATACCGGGACAACTCCTACGAGCAGTACTTC. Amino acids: CASSLTYRDNSYEQYF.

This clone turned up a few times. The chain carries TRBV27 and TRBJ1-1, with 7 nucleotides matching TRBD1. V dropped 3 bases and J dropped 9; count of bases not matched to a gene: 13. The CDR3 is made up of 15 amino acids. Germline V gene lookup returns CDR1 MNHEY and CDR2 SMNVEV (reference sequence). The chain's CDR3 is CASSFGAIGRGKAFF. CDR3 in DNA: TGTGCCAGCAGTTTCGGGGCCATCGGCAGGGGGAAAGCTTTCTTT.

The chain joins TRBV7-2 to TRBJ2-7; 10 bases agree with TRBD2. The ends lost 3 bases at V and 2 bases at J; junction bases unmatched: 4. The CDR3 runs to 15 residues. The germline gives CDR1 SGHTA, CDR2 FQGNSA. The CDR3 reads CASSFSLAGAYEQYF. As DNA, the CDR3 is TGTGCCAGCAGCTTCTCGCTAGCGGGAGCCTACGAGCAGTACTTC.

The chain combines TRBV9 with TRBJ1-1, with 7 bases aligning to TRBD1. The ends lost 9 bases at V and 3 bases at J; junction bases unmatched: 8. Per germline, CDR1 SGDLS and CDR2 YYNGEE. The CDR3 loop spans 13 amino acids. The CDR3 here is CATAGGMDTEAFF. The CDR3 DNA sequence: TGTGCCACAGCAGGGGGGATGGACACTGAAGCTTTCTTT.

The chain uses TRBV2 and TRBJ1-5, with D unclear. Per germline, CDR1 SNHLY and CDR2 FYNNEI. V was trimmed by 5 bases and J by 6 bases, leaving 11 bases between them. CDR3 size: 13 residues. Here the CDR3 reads CASSYTEGQPQHF. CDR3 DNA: TGTGCCAGCAGTTACACGGAGGGTCAGCCCCAGCATTTT.

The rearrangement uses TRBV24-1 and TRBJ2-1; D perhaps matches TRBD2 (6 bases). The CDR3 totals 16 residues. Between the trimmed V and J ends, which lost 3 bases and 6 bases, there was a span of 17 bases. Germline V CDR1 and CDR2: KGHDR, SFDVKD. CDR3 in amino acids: CATSDGTLTLPNEQFF. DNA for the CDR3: TGTGCCACCAGTGATGGGACTCTAACCTTACCCAATGAGCAGTTCTTC.

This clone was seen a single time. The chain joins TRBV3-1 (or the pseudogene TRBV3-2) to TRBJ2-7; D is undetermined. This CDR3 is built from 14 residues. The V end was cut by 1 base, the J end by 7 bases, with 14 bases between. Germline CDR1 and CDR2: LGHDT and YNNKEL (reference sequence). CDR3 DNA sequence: TGTGCCAGCAGCCAAGTGGAGCGTCCTAGGGAGCAGTACTTC. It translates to CASSQVERPREQYF.

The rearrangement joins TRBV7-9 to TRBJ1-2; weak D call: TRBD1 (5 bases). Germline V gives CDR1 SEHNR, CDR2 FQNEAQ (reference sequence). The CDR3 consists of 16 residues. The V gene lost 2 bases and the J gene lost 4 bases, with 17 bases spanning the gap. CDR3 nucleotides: TGTGCCAGCAGCTTATACTGGGGCAGGGTGAGCTATGGCTACACCTTC. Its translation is CASSLYWGRVSYGYTF.

The CDR3 DNA sequence: TGCGCCAGCAGCCAGGGGCAGGGGTACAATGAGCAGTTCTTC. It yields the protein CASSQGQGYNEQFF. The rearrangement uses TRBV4-1 and TRBJ2-1; possible D gene TRBD1, 6 bases. Germline CDR1 reads MGHRA; CDR2 reads YSYEKL. With 3 bases removed from V and 4 bases from J, the gap between germline ends came to 10 bases. The CDR3 sequence is 14 residues long.

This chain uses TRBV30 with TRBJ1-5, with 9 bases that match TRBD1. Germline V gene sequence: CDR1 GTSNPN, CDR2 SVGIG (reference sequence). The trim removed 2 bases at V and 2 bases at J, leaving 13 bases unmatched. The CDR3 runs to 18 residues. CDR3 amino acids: CAWSSGTGTFWGNQPQHF. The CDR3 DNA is TGTGCCTGGAGTAGCGGGACAGGGACTTTTTGGGGCAATCAGCCCCAGCATTTT.

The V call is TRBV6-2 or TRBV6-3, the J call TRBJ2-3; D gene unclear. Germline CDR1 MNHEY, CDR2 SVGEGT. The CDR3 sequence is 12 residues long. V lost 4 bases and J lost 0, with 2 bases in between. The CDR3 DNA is TGTGCCAGCAGTTCTAGCACAGATACGCAGTATTTT. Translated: CASSSSTDTQYF.

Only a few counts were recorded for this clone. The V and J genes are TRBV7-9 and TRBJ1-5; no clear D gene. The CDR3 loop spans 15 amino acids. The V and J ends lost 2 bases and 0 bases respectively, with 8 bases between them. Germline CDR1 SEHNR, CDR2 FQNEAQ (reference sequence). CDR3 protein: CASSLSGDSNQPQHF. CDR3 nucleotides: TGTGCCAGCAGCTTAAGCGGAGATAGCAATCAGCCCCAGCATTTT.

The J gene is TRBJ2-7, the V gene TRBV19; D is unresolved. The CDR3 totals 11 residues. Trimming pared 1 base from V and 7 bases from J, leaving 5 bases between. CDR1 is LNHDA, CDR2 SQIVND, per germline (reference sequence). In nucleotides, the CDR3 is TGTGCCAGTAGTATAGGTGCGGAGCAGTACTTC. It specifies CASSIGAEQYF.

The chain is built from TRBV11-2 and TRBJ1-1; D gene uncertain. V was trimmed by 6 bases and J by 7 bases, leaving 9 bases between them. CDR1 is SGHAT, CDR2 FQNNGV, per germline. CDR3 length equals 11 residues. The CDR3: CASRDSNEAFF. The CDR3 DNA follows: TGTGCCAGCAGGGACTCAAATGAAGCTTTCTTT.

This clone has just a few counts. CDR3 sequence: CASSSTGASNQPQHF. As DNA, the CDR3 is TGTGCCAGCAGCTCCACAGGGGCTAGCAATCAGCCCCAGCATTTT. The chain joins TRBV7-2 to TRBJ1-5; TRBD1 matches at 7 bases. Per the germline V gene, CDR1 is SGHTA and CDR2 is FQGNSA. V was pared by 4 bases and J by 0 bases, with 3 bases of the junction left unmatched. The CDR3 sequence is 15 residues long.

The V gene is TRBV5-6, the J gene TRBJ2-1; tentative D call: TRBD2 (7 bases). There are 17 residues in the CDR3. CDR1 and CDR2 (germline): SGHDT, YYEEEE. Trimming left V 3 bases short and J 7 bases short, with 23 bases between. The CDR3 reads CASSSGGGGPKGNEQFF. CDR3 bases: TGTGCCAGCAGCTCGGGAGGTGGGGGGCCTAAAGGTAATGAGCAGTTCTTC. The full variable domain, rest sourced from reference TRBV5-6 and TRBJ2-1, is DAGVTQSPTHLIKTRGQQVTLRCSPKSGHDTVSWYQQALGQGPQFIFQYYEEEERQRGNFPDRFSGHQFPNYSSELNVNALLLGDSALYLCASSSGGGGPKGNEQFFGPGTRLTVL.

The CDR3 region has the DNA TGTGCCTGGAGTGTTGCAGGGGCTTCGTACTACGAGCAGTACTTC. Translating gives CAWSVAGASYYEQYF. The chain combines TRBV30 with TRBJ2-7; a weak D match, TRBD1 (6 bases). V lost 0 bases and J lost 3, with 15 bases in between. The CDR3 runs 15 residues. Germline CDR1 and CDR2: GTSNPN and SVGIG (reference sequence).

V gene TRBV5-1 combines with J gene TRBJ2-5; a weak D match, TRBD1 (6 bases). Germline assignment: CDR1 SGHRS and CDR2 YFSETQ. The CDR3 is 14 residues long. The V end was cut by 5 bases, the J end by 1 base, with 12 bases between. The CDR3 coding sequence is TGCGCCAGCAGGTTGCAGGGGAGCCAAGAGACCCAGTACTTC. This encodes CASRLQGSQETQYF.

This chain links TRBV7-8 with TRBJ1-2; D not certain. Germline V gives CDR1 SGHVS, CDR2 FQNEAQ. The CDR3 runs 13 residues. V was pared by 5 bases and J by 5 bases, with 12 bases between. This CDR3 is CASSETTVYGYTF. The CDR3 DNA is TGTGCCAGCAGCGAAACCACGGTTTATGGCTACACCTTC. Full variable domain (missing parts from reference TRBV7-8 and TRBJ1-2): GAGVSQSPRYKVAKRGQDVALRCDPISGHVSLFWYQQALGQGPEFLTYFQNEAQLDKSGLPSDRFFAERPEGSVSTLKIQRTQQEDSAVYLCASSETTVYGYTFGSGTRLTVV.

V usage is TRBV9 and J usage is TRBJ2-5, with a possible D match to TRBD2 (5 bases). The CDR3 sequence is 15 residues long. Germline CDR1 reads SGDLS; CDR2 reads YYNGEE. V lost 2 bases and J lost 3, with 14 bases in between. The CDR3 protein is CASSVRGDGKETQYF. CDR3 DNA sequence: TGTGCCAGCAGCGTCCGGGGAGATGGGAAAGAGACCCAGTACTTC.

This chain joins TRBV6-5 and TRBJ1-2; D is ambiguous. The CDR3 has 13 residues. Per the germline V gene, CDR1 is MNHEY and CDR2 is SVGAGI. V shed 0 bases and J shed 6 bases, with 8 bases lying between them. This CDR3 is CASSYSQAHGYTF. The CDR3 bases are TGTGCCAGCAGTTACTCGCAGGCACATGGCTACACCTTC.